A selection of T cell receptor beta chains follows, all from one sample in a study of blood T cell repertoires in COVID-19. Sequencing was performed with immunoSEQ multiplex PCR; in TCRdb, only in-frame clones are kept and a portion is missing. The data show under 250,000 clones, around 88% seen once. What was sequenced was peripheral blood. The source is a man aged 35 to 55 with active or convalescent COVID-19. CDR3s include the opening cysteine and the closing phenylalanine or tryptophan. Fields, in order: V gene, J gene, CDR3 protein.

>TRBV4-1|TRBJ2-2
CASSQDQGAGTGELFF
>TRBV2|TRBJ1-1
CASSVQKNTEAFF
>TRBV19|TRBJ1-1
CASSPGTMAGWLTEAFF
>TRBV19|TRBJ1-6
CASSMGMRSGSPLHF
>TRBV6-1|TRBJ1-1
CASSDRYYTEAFF
>TRBV19|TRBJ1-2
CASRPDRVSYGYTF
>TRBV7-2|TRBJ2-3
CASSLGQGADTQYF
>TRBV4-2|TRBJ1-3
CASSQEIGGNTIYF
>TRBV28|TRBJ1-3
CASSRPGTVQTIYF
>TRBV27|TRBJ1-1
CASRLRLETEAFF
>TRBV27|TRBJ2-1
CASSPQRGGWDEQFF
>TRBV28|TRBJ2-7
CASSPPKFSPAGGREQYF
>TRBV19|TRBJ2-3
CASSIGSGGTDTQYF
>TRBV14|TRBJ2-7
CASSEGTGHEQYF
>TRBV30|TRBJ1-2
CACLDRDGYTF
>TRBV6-5|TRBJ2-7
CASSSGIGGSFNEQYF
>TRBV6-5|TRBJ2-1
CASRADRASNEQFF
>TRBV11-3|TRBJ1-1
CASSRDPGLRAFF
>TRBV7-2|TRBJ2-5
CASSALLEVRETQYF
>TRBV15|TRBJ1-4
CATSRVGELGEKLFF
>TRBV5-1|TRBJ1-1
CASSLGTMNTEAFF
>TRBV11-3|TRBJ1-6
CASSLVGGTNSPLHF
>TRBV10-1|TRBJ1-6
CASSETVNSPLHF
>TRBV4-1|TRBJ2-7
CASSQEAVTGAYEQYF
>TRBV7-2|TRBJ2-1
CASSFGGGAYNEQFF
>TRBV6-5|TRBJ1-3
CASSRGTAAGNTIYF
>TRBV27|TRBJ1-5
CASSLGRESNQPQHF
>TRBV19|TRBJ2-1
CASSIDSRDYPQFF
>TRBV6-6|TRBJ2-1
CASSYNNNEQFF
>TRBV5-8|TRBJ2-3
CASSLLARAQYF
>TRBV10-2|TRBJ1-5
CASRTGGNQPQHF
>TRBV12-3/TRBV12-4|TRBJ2-1
CASSVYNEQFF
>TRBV11-2|TRBJ2-1
CASSYDSYNEQFF
>TRBV19|TRBJ1-2
CASRETGTGTGYTF
>TRBV19|TRBJ2-1
CASKGTGGLSSYNEQFF
>TRBV2|TRBJ1-4
CASSGGSANEKLFF
>TRBV5-1|TRBJ2-7
CASSSGLVGFYEQYF
>TRBV30|TRBJ2-7
CAWYDRVSYEQYF
>TRBV6-1|TRBJ1-4
CASSPGQGDRPMFF
>TRBV28|TRBJ2-7
CASSSLTYSYEQYF
>TRBV30|TRBJ1-2
CAWSEAGGFGGYTF
>TRBV6-5|TRBJ2-7
CASSYSDTAYEQYF
>TRBV19|TRBJ1-3
CASTLGTFQGNTIYF
>TRBV4-2|TRBJ1-1
CASSLGQGRSDTEAFF
>TRBV7-9|TRBJ2-1
CASIGFDGRGNEQFF
>TRBV23-1|TRBJ1-1
CASSHCRGRGGNTEAFF
>TRBV27|TRBJ2-5
CASSLLSGGAEETQYF